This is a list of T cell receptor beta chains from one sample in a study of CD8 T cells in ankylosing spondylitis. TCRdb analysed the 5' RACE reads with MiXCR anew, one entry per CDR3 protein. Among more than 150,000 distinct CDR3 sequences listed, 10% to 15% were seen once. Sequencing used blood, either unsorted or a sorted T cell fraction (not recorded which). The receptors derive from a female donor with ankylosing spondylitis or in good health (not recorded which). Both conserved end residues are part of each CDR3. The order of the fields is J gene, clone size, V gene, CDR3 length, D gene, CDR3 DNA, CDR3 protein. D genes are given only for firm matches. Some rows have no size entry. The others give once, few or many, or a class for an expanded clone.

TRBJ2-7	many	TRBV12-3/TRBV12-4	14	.	TGTGCCAGCAGTCAGACCGAATACTCCTACGAGCAGTACTTC	CASSQTEYSYEQYF
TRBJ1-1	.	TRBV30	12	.	TGTGCCTGGCGGTCTTTGAACACTGAAGCTTTCTTT	CAWRSLNTEAFF
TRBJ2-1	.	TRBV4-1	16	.	TGCGCCAGCAGCCCAGCAGGCTCTATGGGCTACAATGAGCAGTTCTTC	CASSPAGSMGYNEQFF
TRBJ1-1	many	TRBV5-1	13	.	TGCGCCAGCAGCTTGGACATGAACACTGAAGCTTTCTTT	CASSLDMNTEAFF
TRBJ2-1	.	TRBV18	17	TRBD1	TGTGCCAGCTCTCCCAAGACAGGGGGTAGCTCCTACAATGAGCAGTTCTTC	CASSPKTGGSSYNEQFF
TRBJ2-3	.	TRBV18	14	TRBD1	TGTGCCAGCTCACCCCGGGACAGGGGCGATACGCAGTATTTT	CASSPRDRGDTQYF
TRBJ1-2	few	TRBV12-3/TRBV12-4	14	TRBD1	TGTGCCAGCAGTCCGACAGGGGGCTTCTATGGCTACACCTTC	CASSPTGGFYGYTF
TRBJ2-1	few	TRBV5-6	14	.	TGTGCCAGCAGCCGTGTGGGCAGGTACAATGAGCAGTTCTTC	CASSRVGRYNEQFF
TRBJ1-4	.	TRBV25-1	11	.	TGTGCCAGCAGTGAATCCGGAAAACTGTTTTTT	CASSESGKLFF
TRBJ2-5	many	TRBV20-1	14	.	TGCAGTGCTAGCAAGGGAGTAGTACGGGAGACCCAGTACTTC	CSASKGVVRETQYF
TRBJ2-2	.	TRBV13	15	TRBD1	TGTGCCAGCAGTCCGACAGGGTCGAACACCGGGGAGCTGTTTTTT	CASSPTGSNTGELFF
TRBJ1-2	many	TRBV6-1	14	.	TGTGCCAGCAGTGAGAGCCCGATTAACTATGGCTACACCTTC	CASSESPINYGYTF
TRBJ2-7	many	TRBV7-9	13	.	TGTGCCAGCAGCTTAGTCTGGGCCTACGAGCAGTACTTC	CASSLVWAYEQYF
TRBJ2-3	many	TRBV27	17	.	TGTGCCAGCAGTTTATCTGGACCCCTAGGGGGGCCAGATACGCAGTATTTT	CASSLSGPLGGPDTQYF
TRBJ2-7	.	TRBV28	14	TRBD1	TGTGCCAGCAGCCCGGACAGGGCCCCCTACGAGCAGTACTTC	CASSPDRAPYEQYF
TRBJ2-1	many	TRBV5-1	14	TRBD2	TGCGCCAGCAGCTGGACTAGCGGGAGCAATGAGCAGTTCTTC	CASSWTSGSNEQFF